This TCR beta chain was sequenced during a study of cytomegalovirus exposure and HLA in healthy donors. Trimming stripped 7 bases from V and 14 bases from J, with 17 bases between. The V gene's germline CDR1 is SQVTM and CDR2 ANQGSEA. This CDR3 is 10 amino acids long. Generated by immunoSEQ multiplex PCR, the TCRdb table keeps only in-frame clones and is missing some. The table includes 200,000 to 300,000 clones, about 87% detected once. The receptor was isolated from a man younger than 30 in good health and CMV-seronegative. The chain carries TRBV29-1 and TRBJ1-2; D possibly corresponds to TRBD1 (6 bases). Specimen: PBMCs. CDR3 protein: CSAWTDLWTF. The CDR3 nucleotides read TGCAGCGCTTGGACAGATCTGTGGACCTTC. Full variable domain (outside the CDR3, taken from reference TRBV29-1 and TRBJ1-2): SAVISQKPSRDICQRGTSLTIQCQVDSQVTMMFWYRQQPGQSLTLIATANQGSEATYESGFVIDKFPISRPNLTFSTLTVSNMSPEDSSIYLCSAWTDLWTFGSGTRLTVV.